These T cell receptor delta chains were read from a single sample in a study of gamma-delta T cells after stem cell transplantation. TCRdb fed the RT-PCR reads to CATT. The sample yields about 2,500 delta-chain clones, 25% to 35% seen once. The sequencing input was gamma-delta T cells. The receptors stem from a human donor. It is not recorded whose cells these are; they may come from a transplant donor. CDR3s include the opening cysteine and the closing phenylalanine or tryptophan. A D gene is named only where the DNA matches it firmly. Size values are once, few and many counts, or a class for expanded clones, and some rows have none.

D gene	V gene	clone size	J gene	CDR3 DNA	CDR3 protein
NA	TRDV2	few	TRDJ1	TGTGCCTGTGACACCGTTCAGCTTCCTACCGTACTGGGGGCTGACACCGATAAACTCATCTTT	CACDTVQLPTVLGADTDKLIF
TRDD3	TRDV2	NA	TRDJ1	TGTGCCTGTGCCGCTTTAATGGGGGATACGACCCGGGGCACCGATAAACTCATCTTT	CACAALMGDTTRGTDKLIF
TRDD3	TRDV2	few	TRDJ1	TGTGCCTGTGACCGACTGGGGGCTAGCTACACCGATAAACTCATCTTT	CACDRLGASYTDKLIF
TRDD3	TRDV2	few	TRDJ1	TGTGCCTGTGACTGTCTGAAGGGGGGATACAACACCGATAAACTCATCTTT	CACDCLKGGYNTDKLIF
TRDD3	TRDV2	NA	TRDJ1	TGTGCCTGTGACACCGTGGCTGGGGGTCCCCTCGCGGACACCGATAAACTCATCTTT	CACDTVAGGPLADTDKLIF
NA	TRDV2	medium-sized	TRDJ1	TGTGCCTGTGACACCCTTTTGCAAACCCTTGGCACCGATAAACTCATCTTT	CACDTLLQTLGTDKLIF
NA	TRDV2	few	TRDJ1	TGTGCCTGTGACAGCCTTCCTACTTCTGGGGGATCAGGTCATAAACTCATCTTT	CACDSLPTSGGSGHKLIF
NA	TRDV2	few	TRDJ1	TGTGCCTGTGACACCGTTAAGGCCCCTGTCGGGGGCTACAGAGACACCGATAAACTCATCTTT	CACDTVKAPVGGYRDTDKLIF
TRDD3	TRDV2	NA	TRDJ1	TGTGCCTGTGACCGACTGGGGGCTAAAGGCCAACTCATCTTT	CACDRLGAKGQLIF
TRDD3	TRDV2	NA	TRDJ1	TGTGCCTGTGACACCGTGGGGGCTGGGGGATATGCACAGCACGATAAACTCATCTTT	CACDTVGAGGYAQHDKLIF
NA	TRDV2	NA	TRDJ1	TGTGCCTGTGACACCGTAGGGCCGGGGGAAGCGGCAGATAAACTCATCTTT	CACDTVGPGEAADKLIF
TRDD3	TRDV2	NA	TRDJ1	TGTGCCTGTGACCGCCTGGGGGGGACAATCCCCGGACTCATCTTT	CACDRLGGTIPGLIF
TRDD3	TRDV1	NA	TRDJ1	TGTGCTCTTGGGGAACTCGAGGGACTTCCCCTAGTTGCCTGGGGGATACCGGCCGATAAACTCATCTTT	CALGELEGLPLVAWGIPADKLIF
NA	TRDV2	few	TRDJ1	TGTGCCTGTGACACCCTATTTCCCGGGGGTCCTCACACCGATAAACTCATCTTT	CACDTLFPGGPHTDKLIF
TRDD3	TRDV2	NA	TRDJ1	TGTGCCTGTGACACCCTGGGGGATACACCCCACACCGATAAACTCATCTTT	CACDTLGDTPHTDKLIF
NA	TRDV2	few	TRDJ1	TGTGCCTGCGATTCGATGGGGCCAATACAATCTTACACCGATAAACTCATCTTT	CACDSMGPIQSYTDKLIF
NA	TRDV2	NA	TRDJ1	TGTGCCTGTGACCCCGTGGGGGGGTACACCGATAAACTCATCTTT	CACDPVGGYTDKLIF
TRDD3	TRDV2	NA	TRDJ1	TGTGCCTGTGACAAAATTACTGGGGACCATTACACCGATAAACTCATCTTT	CACDKITGDHYTDKLIF
TRDD3	TRDV2	NA	TRDJ1	TGTGCCTGTGACACTCTGGGGGCAGACACCGATAACCTCATCTTT	CACDTLGADTDNLIF
TRDD3	TRDV3	NA	TRDJ1	TGTGCCTACCTAGGCCTTCCCACACTGGGGGATACTTGGCACACCGATAAACTCATCTTT	CAYLGLPTLGDTWHTDKLIF
TRDD3	TRDV2	NA	TRDJ1	TGTGCCTGTGACACCTTGGTGGATGGACGTACTGGGGATCCCCCCGCCGATAAACTCATCTTT	CACDTLVDGRTGDPPADKLIF
NA	TRDV2	NA	TRDJ1	TGTGCCTGTGACACCGTTAAGGCCCCTGTCGGGGGCTACAGAGACACCGCTAAACTCATCTTT	CACDTVKAPVGGYRDTAKLIF
NA	TRDV2	NA	TRDJ1	TGTGCCTGTGACACCTGGGGGTCAACCGATAAACTCATCTTT	CACDTWGSTDKLIF
TRDD3	TRDV2	NA	TRDJ1	TGTGCCTGTGATCTACTGGGGGATAAAGGACCGTACACCGATAAACTCATCTTT	CACDLLGDKGPYTDKLIF
NA	TRDV2	NA	TRDJ3	TGTGCCTGTGACAACGTTGGACGGGACACCCGACAGATGTTTTTC	CACDNVGRDTRQMFF
NA	TRDV1	NA	TRDJ1	TGTGCTCTTGGGGAACTACCTTCCTCTCTCCGACTGACTGGGAAACTCATCTTT	CALGELPSSLRLTGKLIF
TRDD3	TRDV2	NA	TRDJ3	TGTGCCTGTGACACCGTGATGGGGGATACCCTAGCCTGTGACACCCGCCCGATGTTTTTC	CACDTVMGDTLACDTRPMFF
NA	TRDV2	NA	TRDJ1	TGTGCCTGCTCTCACCTGGAGGGAAACACCGATAAACTCATCTTT	CACSHLEGNTDKLIF
TRDD3	TRDV2	NA	TRDJ1	TGTGCCTGTGATCGCCTGGGGGGGACAATCCCCTCACTCATCTTT	CACDRLGGTIPSLIF
TRDD3	TRDV1	few	TRDJ1	TGTGCTCTTGGGGATCCACTAGACGGGGGATACAGGGCCGATAAACTCATCTTT	CALGDPLDGGYRADKLIF
TRDD3	TRDV2	large	TRDJ1	TGTGCCTGTGACACGCTTGGAGTACTGGGGGATACCGAGAGGACCGATAAACTCATCTTT	CACDTLGVLGDTERTDKLIF
TRDD3	TRDV2	NA	TRDJ1	TGTGCCTGTGACACGTTGGGGCCTGGGGGATACGCCAGGCACGGCGCGGGGTACACCGATAAACTCATCTTT	CACDTLGPGGYARHGAGYTDKLIF
NA	TRDV2	NA	TRDJ1	TGTGCCTGTGACGCCCTTTCCCCGTACACCGATAAACTCATCTTT	CACDALSPYTDKLIF
TRDD3	TRDV2	NA	TRDJ3	TGTGCCTGTGATTTCTTACTGGGGGATACCAGCTCCTGTGACGCCCGCCCGATGTTTTTC	CACDFLLGDTSSCDARPMFF
TRDD3	TRDV2	large	TRDJ3	TGTGCCTGTGACACGAACTGGGGGATGACTAGCTCCTGGGACACCCGACAGATGTTTTTC	CACDTNWGMTSSWDTRQMFF
TRDD3	TRDV2	few	TRDJ1	TGTGCCTGTGACACCGTGGGTACTGGGGGATACAAACTCATCTTT	CACDTVGTGGYKLIF
TRDD3	TRDV2	NA	TRDJ1	TGTGCCTGTGACACCTTGGTACTGGGGGATAAAAACACCGATAAACTCATCTTT	CACDTLVLGDKNTDKLIF
TRDD3	TRDV2	NA	TRDJ1	TGTGCCTGTGACACCCTCATAATGGGGGATACGCACATTACAGACACCCGGTGGACCGATAAACTCATCTTT	CACDTLIMGDTHITDTRWTDKLIF
TRDD3	TRDV1	NA	TRDJ1	TGTGCTCTTGGGGAAGACATATTCCTCTATTGGGGGATACGGATCTGGAGCGATAAACTCATCTTT	CALGEDIFLYWGIRIWSDKLIF
TRDD3	TRDV2	few	TRDJ1	TGTGCCTGTGACACCGTAGGGCTGGGGGAAGCGGCAGATAAACTCATCTTT	CACDTVGLGEAADKLIF
TRDD3	TRDV2	NA	TRDJ1	TGTGCCTGTGACTCGGTCGCTACTGGGGGGCTCTACACCGATAAACTCATCTTT	CACDSVATGGLYTDKLIF
NA	TRDV2	NA	TRDJ1	TGTGCCTGTGACACCGTGGGGGCTGGGGTATATGCCCATCACGATAACCTCATCTTT	CACDTVGAGVYAHHDNLIF
NA	TRDV2	few	TRDJ1	TGTGCCTGTGACCCCTTGACTCCGGTCTTGGGGCTCGAATACACCGATAAACTCATCTTT	CACDPLTPVLGLEYTDKLIF
TRDD3	TRDV2	NA	TRDJ1	TGTGCCTGTGACACCGTACTGGGGGCCCGACCCCCAAGTCCGTACACCGATAAACTCATCTTT	CACDTVLGARPPSPYTDKLIF
TRDD3	TRDV2	NA	TRDJ1	TGTGCCTGTGACACCTTGGGGGATACAGGAGACACCGATAAACTCATCTTT	CACDTLGDTGDTDKLIF
TRDD3	TRDV2	few	TRDJ1	TGTGCCTGTGACACCCTGGGGGACAACGATAAACTCATCTTT	CACDTLGDNDKLIF
TRDD3	TRDV2	medium-sized	TRDJ1	TGTGCCTGTGACACCGTGGGGGATACGAACGATAAACTCATCTTT	CACDTVGDTNDKLIF
TRDD3	TRDV2	NA	TRDJ3	TGTGCCTGTGACACCGGGGGACTACTGGGGGAGGGCTCCTGGGACACCCGACAGATGTTTTTC	CACDTGGLLGEGSWDTRQMFF
TRDD3	TRDV2	NA	TRDJ1	TGTGCCTGTGACACAGCCCCACTGGGGGAGGAAGACCCTTACACCGATACACTCATCTTT	CACDTAPLGEEDPYTDTLIF
TRDD3	TRDV2	NA	TRDJ1	TGTGCCTGTGACACCGTATTCGAGGGGGGATACTTTGCCCCCGTAACCGATAAACTCATCTTT	CACDTVFEGGYFAPVTDKLIF
TRDD3	TRDV2	NA	TRDJ1	TGTGCCTGTGACCCTCTGGGGGCTTCAAACACCGATAAACTCATCTTT	CACDPLGASNTDKLIF
TRDD3	TRDV3	few	TRDJ1	TGTGCCTTAAACCTGATCGTACTGGGGGATACCAGCTCGTACACCGATAAACTCATCTTT	CALNLIVLGDTSSYTDKLIF
TRDD3	TRDV2	NA	TRDJ2	TGTGCCTGTGAACCCGTACTGGGGGAGACCGGAGGCAGTACAGCACAACTCTTCTTT	CACEPVLGETGGSTAQLFF
NA	TRDV2	NA	TRDJ1	TGTGCCTGTGACTGCCTTCCTATCGAACTGGGGGTCTCTCACACCGATACACTCATCTTT	CACDCLPIELGVSHTDTLIF
TRDD3	TRDV2	NA	TRDJ1	TGTGCCTGTGACACCGTAGGACTGGGGGACCCGGTGGACACCGATAAACTCATCTTT	CACDTVGLGDPVDTDKLIF